The 30 T cell receptor beta chains below come from one sample, sequenced in a study of shared clonotypes between healthy human individuals. Sequenced by immunoSEQ multiplex PCR; TCRdb stores in-frame clones only, minus some. The sample holds about 1.5 million clones, 98% seen once. Source material: naive CD4+ T cells sorted from blood. The subset: CD45RA+ positively selected. The receptors stem from a man younger than 40 in good health.

V and J are TRBV7-6 and TRBJ2-7; TRBD2 agrees at 11 bases. V lost 4 bases to trimming and J lost 4 bases; unmatched junction nucleotides: 12. CDR1 and CDR2 (germline): SGHVS, FNYEAQ. This CDR3 spans 17 amino acids. CDR3 in DNA: TGTGCCAGCAGCTATAGGCCCACTAGCGGGAGTATGTACGAGCAGTACTTC. The encoded protein is CASSYRPTSGSMYEQYF.

The chain recombines TRBV2 with TRBJ2-3; TRBD2 might be the D (6 bases). Germline V lookup: CDR1 SNHLY, CDR2 FYNNEI. The V gene lost 6 bases and the J gene lost 4 bases, with 14 bases spanning the gap. The CDR3 loop spans 14 amino acids. The CDR3 bases are TGTGCCAGCAGCGCCGGGGAGGTATCAGATACGCAGTATTTT. Encoded protein: CASSAGEVSDTQYF.

The chain links TRBV5-5 to TRBJ1-2, with a tentative D call TRBD1 (5 bases). The CDR3 extends over 14 amino acids. Germline CDR1 SGHKS, CDR2 YYEKEE (reference sequence). V was pared by 0 bases and J by 6 bases, with 12 bases between. The CDR3 loop is CASSLVLGEDGYTF. The CDR3 nucleotides are TGTGCCAGCAGCTTGGTATTGGGGGAAGATGGCTACACCTTC.

The chain uses TRBV5-1 and TRBJ2-5; TRBD1 is a possible D gene (6 bases). The CDR3 is 15 residues long. The V gene lost 0 bases and the J gene lost 2 bases, with 11 bases spanning the gap. In germline, CDR1 is SGHRS, CDR2 YFSETQ. CDR3 in amino acids: CASSLAGHPQETQYF. The CDR3 nucleotides are TGCGCCAGCAGCTTGGCGGGACACCCTCAAGAGACCCAGTACTTC. The complete variable domain, with remaining parts taken from reference TRBV5-1 and TRBJ2-5, reads KAGVTQTPRYLIKTRGQQVTLSCSPISGHRSVSWYQQTPGQGLQFLFEYFSETQRNKGNFPGRFSGRQFSNSRSEMNVSTLELGDSALYLCASSLAGHPQETQYFGPGTRLLVL.

The chain recombines TRBV28 with TRBJ2-5; TRBD1 or TRBD2 may be the D gene (6 bases each). The germline gives CDR1 MDHEN, CDR2 SYDVKM. Between the trimmed V and J ends, which lost 6 bases and 4 bases, there was a span of 15 bases. The CDR3 extends over 14 amino acids. As DNA, the CDR3 is TGTGCCAGCAGGCCCGGTGGGGGGCGAGAGACCCAGTACTTC. Amino acids: CASRPGGGRETQYF. Full variable domain (remainder filled in from reference TRBV28 and TRBJ2-5): DVKVTQSSRYLVKRTGEKVFLECVQDMDHENMFWYRQDPGLGLRLIYFSYDVKMKEKGDIPEGYSVSREKKERFSLILESASTNQTSMYLCASRPGGGRETQYFGPGTRLLVL.

The genes are TRBV9 and TRBJ2-7; TRBD1 agrees at 7 bases. The junction had 9 bases not matched to a gene; V was cut back by 4 bases and J by 5 bases. Looked up from germline, CDR1 is SGDLS and CDR2 is YYNGEE. The CDR3 length is 14 residues. CDR3 region: CASSPQGDWNEQYF. The CDR3 DNA follows: TGTGCCAGCAGCCCCCAGGGGGATTGGAACGAGCAGTACTTC. Full variable domain (missing parts from reference TRBV9 and TRBJ2-7): DSGVTQTPKHLITATGQRVTLRCSPRSGDLSVYWYQQSLDQGLQFLIQYYNGEERAKGNILERFSAQQFPDLHSELNLSSLELGDSALYFCASSPQGDWNEQYFGPGTRLTVT.

A remark on this clone: Other DNA sequences in this specimen translate into the identical CDR3. The V gene is TRBV5-6, the J gene TRBJ2-5, with D uncertain. Germline V gives CDR1 SGHDT, CDR2 YYEEEE. Deletions cut 0 bases from V and 1 base from J, with 10 bases between. This CDR3 is built from 15 residues. The CDR3 loop reads CASSLGLRIQETQYF. Here the CDR3 DNA reads TGTGCCAGCAGCTTGGGATTAAGGATCCAAGAGACCCAGTACTTC.

The chain couples TRBV18 to TRBJ2-1, with 9 bases lining up with TRBD1. CDR1 is KGHSH and CDR2 is LQKENI in the germline V gene. The CDR3 consists of 14 residues. V lost 5 bases and J lost 7; bases outside the gene matches: 6. CDR3 region: CASSSRTGENEQFF. CDR3 coding DNA: TGTGCCAGCTCATCTCGGACAGGGGAAAATGAGCAGTTCTTC.

V and J are TRBV15 and TRBJ2-2; no clear D. This CDR3 spans 13 amino acids. CDR1 and CDR2 from the germline V gene are LNHNV and YYDKDF (reference sequence). The V end was cut by 2 bases, the J end by 5 bases, with 6 bases between. This chain's CDR3 is CATSRPWTGELFF. The CDR3 DNA follows: TGTGCCACCAGCAGACCGTGGACCGGGGAGCTGTTTTTT.

This clone was detected once. J is TRBJ1-1 and V is TRBV18; D not resolved. In germline, CDR1 is KGHSH, CDR2 LQKENI. V was cut by 4 bases and J by 1 base, with 7 bases left in between. The CDR3 extends over 13 amino acids. CDR3 in DNA: TGTGCCAGCTCACAAAATGGGAACACTGAAGCTTTCTTT. Its translation: CASSQNGNTEAFF.

This clone appeared once. The genes are TRBV29-1 and TRBJ2-7; TRBD2 agrees at 9 bases. Germline CDR1 reads SQVTM; CDR2 reads ANQGSEA. V shed 4 bases, J shed 5 bases, and the junction held 3 bases outside the gene matches. This CDR3 has 12 amino acids. CDR3 coding DNA: TGCAGCGTTGGTCTAGCGGGACACGAGCAGTACTTC. Amino acid sequence: CSVGLAGHEQYF.

V usage is TRBV14 and J usage is TRBJ2-7; 8 nucleotides align to TRBD2. J was trimmed by 6 bases and V by 4 bases; bases with no gene match: 20. Germline values: CDR1 SGHDN, CDR2 FVKESK. The CDR3 extends over 18 amino acids. The CDR3 sequence: CASSPLASGGPLSSEQYF. The CDR3 coding sequence is TGTGCCAGCAGCCCCTTAGCGAGCGGGGGCCCCTTGAGCTCCGAGCAGTACTTC.

This chain joins TRBV6-1 and TRBJ1-5; D is perhaps TRBD1 (6 bases). The V gene lost 7 bases and the J gene lost 5 bases, with 15 bases spanning the gap. Germline V gene lookup returns CDR1 MNHNS and CDR2 SASEGT. The CDR3 has 14 amino acids. As DNA, the CDR3 is TGTGCCAGCATACTGGGACACTCAGATCAGCCCCAGCATTTT. This translates into CASILGHSDQPQHF.

The chain employs TRBV18 and TRBJ2-5; D ambiguous. Germline CDR1 reads KGHSH; CDR2 reads LQKENI. V was shortened by 3 bases and J by 8 bases, with 7 bases between the two germline ends. The CDR3 covers 11 residues. The CDR3 nucleotides read TGTGCCAGCTCACCGACCCAAACCCAGTACTTC. This gives the protein CASSPTQTQYF. Combining the CDR3 with reference TRBV18 and TRBJ2-5 gives the whole variable domain NAGVMQNPRHLVRRRGQEARLRCSPMKGHSHVYWYRQLPEEGLKFMVYLQKENIIDESGMPKERFSAEFPKEGPSILRIQQVVRGDSAAYFCASSPTQTQYFGPGTRLLVL.

The chain carries TRBV9 and TRBJ2-3, with D unresolved. This CDR3 has 13 amino acids. Germline values: CDR1 SGDLS, CDR2 YYNGEE. The V gene lost 0 bases and the J gene lost 6 bases, with 8 bases spanning the gap. The CDR3, as DNA: TGTGCCAGCAGCGTAGCTTCCAGGGATACGCAGTATTTT. It yields the protein CASSVASRDTQYF. The full variable domain, completed using reference TRBV9 and TRBJ2-3, is DSGVTQTPKHLITATGQRVTLRCSPRSGDLSVYWYQQSLDQGLQFLIQYYNGEERAKGNILERFSAQQFPDLHSELNLSSLELGDSALYFCASSVASRDTQYFGPGTRLTVL.

The rearrangement uses TRBV5-1 and TRBJ1-4; D is possibly TRBD1 (6 bases). V shed 5 bases and J shed 4 bases, with 12 bases lying between them. In germline, CDR1 is SGHRS, CDR2 YFSETQ. The CDR3 loop spans 14 amino acids. The CDR3 nucleotides read TGCGCCAGCAGTTCCGGACAGATTAATGAAAAACTGTTTTTT. Residues: CASSSGQINEKLFF.

The rearrangement joins TRBV19 to TRBJ2-7, with D possibly matching TRBD2 (6 bases). V gave up 1 base and J gave up 4 bases, with 17 bases separating them. The CDR3 contains 16 residues. Germline V gene sequence: CDR1 LNHDA, CDR2 SQIVND (reference sequence). The CDR3 DNA sequence: TGTGCCAGTAGTATAGGGAAGGGACTCAACCGTTACGAGCAGTACTTC. It yields the protein CASSIGKGLNRYEQYF. The complete variable domain, with remaining parts taken from reference TRBV19 and TRBJ2-7, reads DGGITQSPKYLFRKEGQNVTLSCEQNLNHDAMYWYRQDPGQGLRLIYYSQIVNDFQKGDIAEGYSVSREKKESFPLTVTSAQKNPTAFYLCASSIGKGLNRYEQYFGPGTRLTVT.

The chain is built from TRBV6-1 and TRBJ2-3, with 8 positions matching TRBD1. Germline CDR1 and CDR2: MNHNS and SASEGT. Losses at the gene ends were 3 bases for V and 4 bases for J; bases not matched to a gene: 6. This CDR3 has 15 amino acids. As DNA, the CDR3 is TGTGCCAGCAGTGAGGTCGGACAGGGATCAGATACGCAGTATTTT. Residues: CASSEVGQGSDTQYF.

V usage is TRBV29-1 and J usage is TRBJ2-6, with TRBD2 as a possible D gene (6 bases). This CDR3 contains 17 residues. V was clipped by 6 bases and J by 0 bases, with 18 bases between them. The germline gives CDR1 SQVTM, CDR2 ANQGSEA. The CDR3 protein is CSVGPLGLDSGANVLTF. Written as DNA, the CDR3 is TGCAGCGTGGGCCCGTTGGGACTCGACTCTGGGGCCAACGTCCTGACTTTC.

The V and J genes are TRBV28 and TRBJ1-1; D is unresolved. CDR3 length equals 13 residues. Deletions cut 2 bases from V and 4 bases from J, with 8 bases between. Germline assignment: CDR1 MDHEN and CDR2 SYDVKM. CDR3 residues: CASSLEYRTEAFF. The CDR3 coding sequence is TGTGCCAGCAGTTTAGAGTACCGCACTGAAGCTTTCTTT.

The chain links TRBV19 to TRBJ2-3; the D gene is possibly TRBD2 (5 bases). Germline assignment: CDR1 LNHDA and CDR2 SQIVND (reference sequence). Trimming shortened V by 7 bases and J by 2 bases, and 13 bases separated the two germline ends. The CDR3 runs 14 residues. CDR3 loop: CASKRDLVTDTQYF. The CDR3 DNA is TGTGCCAGTAAGAGGGATCTTGTCACAGATACGCAGTATTTT.

A single count supports this clone. The chain joins TRBV7-9 to TRBJ2-7; the match to TRBD2 covers 8 bases. CDR3 size: 13 residues. J lost 2 bases, V lost 4 bases, and 1 base had no gene match. The germline V gene encodes CDR1 SEHNR and CDR2 FQNEAQ (reference sequence). The CDR3 nucleotides are TGTGCCAGCAGCTCAGCGGGGGCCTACGAGCAGTACTTC. Its translation: CASSSAGAYEQYF.

The V gene is TRBV7-9, the J gene TRBJ1-1; D possibly corresponds to TRBD1 (6 bases). The CDR3 has 15 residues. Germline values: CDR1 SEHNR, CDR2 FQNEAQ (reference sequence). With 1 base removed from V and 0 bases from J, the gap between germline ends came to 9 bases. The CDR3 here is CASSLETGLNTEAFF. As DNA, the CDR3 is TGTGCCAGCAGCTTAGAGACAGGACTGAACACTGAAGCTTTCTTT.

The V and J genes are TRBV28 and TRBJ2-1; D not certain. Germline V gene lookup returns CDR1 MDHEN and CDR2 SYDVKM. V was shortened by 2 bases and J by 5 bases, with 4 bases between the two germline ends. The CDR3 spans 12 residues. CDR3 sequence: CASSLANNEQFF. CDR3 coding DNA: TGTGCCAGCAGTTTAGCGAACAATGAGCAGTTCTTC.

Turning to this clone: Other DNA sequences of this sample code for an identical CDR3. The chain links TRBV18 to TRBJ1-5, with TRBD1 matching 8 bases. In germline, CDR1 is KGHSH, CDR2 LQKENI. Germline trimming cut 5 bases from V and 7 bases from J; bases unmatched to any gene: 7. CDR3 size: 14 residues. Written as DNA, the CDR3 is TGTGCCAGCTCAGCCGGACAGGGCGGACAGCCCCAGCATTTT. Its protein is CASSAGQGGQPQHF.

In this sample, this clone turned up a few times. V is TRBV9 and J is TRBJ2-2; D might be TRBD2 (5 bases). V gave up 3 bases and J gave up 5 bases, with 14 bases separating them. Germline V gene data show CDR1 as SGDLS and CDR2 as YYNGEE. This CDR3 is 15 amino acids long. CDR3 region: CASSATRRRTGELFF. CDR3 coding DNA: TGTGCCAGCAGCGCCACTAGAAGGCGGACCGGGGAGCTGTTTTTT.

Worth noting for this clone: Other DNA sequences in this sample translate to the same CDR3. Written as DNA, the CDR3 is TGTGCCAGCTCACCACAGGGAGGCCAGCCCCAGCATTTT. Translating it yields CASSPQGGQPQHF. The rearrangement joins TRBV18 to TRBJ1-5; no clear D gene. V shed 1 base and J shed 7 bases, with 8 bases lying between them. The CDR3 extends over 13 amino acids. CDR1 KGHSH and CDR2 LQKENI come from the germline V gene.

This chain links TRBV5-1 with TRBJ1-2, with 12 bases matching TRBD1. Germline lookup yields CDR1 SGHRS and CDR2 YFSETQ. This CDR3 spans 17 amino acids. V was clipped by 0 bases and J by 2 bases; unmatched bases: 5. The CDR3 loop reads CASSLALGQGANYGYTF. CDR3 nucleotides: TGCGCCAGCAGCTTGGCCCTGGGACAGGGGGCAAACTATGGCTACACCTTC. The full variable domain, rest sourced from reference TRBV5-1 and TRBJ1-2, is KAGVTQTPRYLIKTRGQQVTLSCSPISGHRSVSWYQQTPGQGLQFLFEYFSETQRNKGNFPGRFSGRQFSNSRSEMNVSTLELGDSALYLCASSLALGQGANYGYTFGSGTRLTVV.

This chain connects TRBV9 to TRBJ1-2; D may be TRBD1 (5 bases). V was cut by 3 bases and J by 4 bases, with 19 bases left in between. Germline V CDR1 and CDR2: SGDLS, YYNGEE. This CDR3 region has 16 residues. CDR3 in DNA: TGTGCCAGCAGCGAAAACCGGGACCCTTTGGGCTATGGCTACACCTTC. Encoded protein: CASSENRDPLGYGYTF.

A single count supports this clone. The identical CDR3 is also encoded by other nucleotide sequences in the sample. This chain joins TRBV9 and TRBJ2-3; D call uncertain. The V end was cut by 4 bases, the J end by 2 bases, with 5 bases between. CDR3 length equals 12 residues. The germline V gene encodes CDR1 SGDLS and CDR2 YYNGEE. The CDR3 nucleotides read TGTGCCAGCAGCCCCCCCACAGATACGCAGTATTTT. Its translation is CASSPPTDTQYF.